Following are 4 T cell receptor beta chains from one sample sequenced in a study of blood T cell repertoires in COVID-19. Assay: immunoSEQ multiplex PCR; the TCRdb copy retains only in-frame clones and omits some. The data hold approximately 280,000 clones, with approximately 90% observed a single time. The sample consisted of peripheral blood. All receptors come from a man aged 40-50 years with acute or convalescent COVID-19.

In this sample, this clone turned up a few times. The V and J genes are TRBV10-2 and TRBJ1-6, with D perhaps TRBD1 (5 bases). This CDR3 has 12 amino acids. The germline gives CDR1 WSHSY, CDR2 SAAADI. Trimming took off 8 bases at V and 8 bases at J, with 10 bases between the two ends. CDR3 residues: CASQWGDSPLHF. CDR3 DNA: TGCGCCAGCCAGTGGGGGGATTCACCCCTCCACTTT.

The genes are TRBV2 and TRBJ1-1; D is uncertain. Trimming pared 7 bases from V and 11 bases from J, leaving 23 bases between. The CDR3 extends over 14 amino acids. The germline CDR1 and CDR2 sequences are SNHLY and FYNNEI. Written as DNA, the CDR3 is TGTGCCAGCAACCGCAGAGGGAGCTCGGGTGTTGCTTTCTTT. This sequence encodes CASNRRGSSGVAFF.

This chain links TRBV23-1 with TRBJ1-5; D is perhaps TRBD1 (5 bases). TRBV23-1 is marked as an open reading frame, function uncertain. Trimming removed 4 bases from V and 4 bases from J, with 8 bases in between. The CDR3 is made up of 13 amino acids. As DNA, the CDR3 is TGCGCCAGCAGTCTGGCAGGGAATCAGCCCCAGCATTTT. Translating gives CASSLAGNQPQHF.

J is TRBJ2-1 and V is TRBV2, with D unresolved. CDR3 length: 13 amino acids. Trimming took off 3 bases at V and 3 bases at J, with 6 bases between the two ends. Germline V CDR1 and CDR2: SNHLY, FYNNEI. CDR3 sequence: CASSDPSYNEQFF. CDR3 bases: TGTGCCAGCAGTGACCCTAGCTACAATGAGCAGTTCTTC.